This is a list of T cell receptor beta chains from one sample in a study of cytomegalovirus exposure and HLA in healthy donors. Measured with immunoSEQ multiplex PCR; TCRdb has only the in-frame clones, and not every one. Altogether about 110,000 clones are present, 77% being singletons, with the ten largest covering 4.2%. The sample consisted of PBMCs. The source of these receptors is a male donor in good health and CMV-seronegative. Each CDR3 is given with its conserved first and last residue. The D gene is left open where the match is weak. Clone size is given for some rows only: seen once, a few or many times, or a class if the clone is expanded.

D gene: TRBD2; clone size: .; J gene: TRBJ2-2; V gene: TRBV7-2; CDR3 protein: CASSLAASGGAGELFF; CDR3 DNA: TGTGCCAGCAGCTTAGCAGCTAGCGGAGGGGCCGGGGAGCTGTTTTTT
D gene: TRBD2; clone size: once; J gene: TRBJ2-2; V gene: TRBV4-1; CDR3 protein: CASSQGAGKVGELFF; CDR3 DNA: TGCGCCAGCAGCCAAGGAGCGGGAAAAGTCGGGGAGCTGTTTTTT
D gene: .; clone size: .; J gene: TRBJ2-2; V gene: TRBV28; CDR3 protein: CASSSALVTGELFF; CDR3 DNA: TGTGCCAGCAGTTCCGCACTAGTCACCGGGGAGCTGTTTTTT
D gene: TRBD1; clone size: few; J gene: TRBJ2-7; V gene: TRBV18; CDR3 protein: CASSPEGQGAYEQYF; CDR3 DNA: TGTGCCAGCTCACCCGAGGGACAGGGGGCCTACGAGCAGTACTTC
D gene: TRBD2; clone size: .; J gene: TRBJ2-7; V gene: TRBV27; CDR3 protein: CASSLRTRGYEQYF; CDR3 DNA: TGTGCCAGCAGTTTGCGGACTAGGGGCTACGAGCAGTACTTC
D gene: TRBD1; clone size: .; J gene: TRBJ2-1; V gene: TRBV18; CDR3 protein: CASSPRGPMINEQFF; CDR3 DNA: TGTGCCAGCTCCCCCAGGGGGCCTATGATCAATGAGCAGTTCTTC
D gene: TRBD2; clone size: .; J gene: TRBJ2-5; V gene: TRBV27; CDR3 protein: CASSLGGGWQETQYF; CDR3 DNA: TGTGCCAGCAGTTTGGGGGGGGGATGGCAAGAGACCCAGTACTTC
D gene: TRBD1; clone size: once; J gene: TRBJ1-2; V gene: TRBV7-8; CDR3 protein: CASSLVQGANYGYTF; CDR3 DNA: TGTGCCAGCAGCTTAGTACAGGGGGCTAACTATGGCTACACCTTC
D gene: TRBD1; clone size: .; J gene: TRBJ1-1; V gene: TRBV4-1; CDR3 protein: CASSQGQGDLSFF; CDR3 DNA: TGCGCCAGCAGCCAGGGACAGGGGGATCTTTCTTTCTTT
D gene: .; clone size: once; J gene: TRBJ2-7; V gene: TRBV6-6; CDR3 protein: CASRATGLGSYEQYF; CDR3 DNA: TGTGCCAGCAGGGCCACAGGGTTGGGCTCCTACGAGCAGTACTTC
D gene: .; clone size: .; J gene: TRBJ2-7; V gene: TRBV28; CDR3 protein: CASWSSASSYEQYF; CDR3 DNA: TGTGCCAGCTGGTCCAGCGCAAGCTCCTACGAGCAGTACTTC
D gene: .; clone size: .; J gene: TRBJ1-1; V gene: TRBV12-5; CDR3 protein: CASGLVRREFTEAFF; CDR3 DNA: TGTGCTAGTGGTTTGGTACGGAGGGAGTTCACTGAAGCTTTCTTT
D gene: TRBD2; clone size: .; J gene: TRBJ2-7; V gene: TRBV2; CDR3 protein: CASRRGGSLSDEQYF; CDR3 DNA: TGTGCCAGCAGGCGGGGCGGGAGTTTGTCGGACGAGCAGTACTTC
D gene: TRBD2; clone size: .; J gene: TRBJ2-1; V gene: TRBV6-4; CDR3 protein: CASRGTSGDNEQFF; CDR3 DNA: TGTGCCAGCAGGGGGACTAGCGGGGACAATGAGCAGTTCTTC
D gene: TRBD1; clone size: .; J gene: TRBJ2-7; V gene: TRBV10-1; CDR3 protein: CASSDRDRAYEQYF; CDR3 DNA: TGCGCCAGCAGTGACCGGGACAGGGCTTACGAGCAGTACTTC
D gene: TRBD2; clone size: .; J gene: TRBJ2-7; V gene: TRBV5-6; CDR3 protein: CASTLTSGRFLREQYF; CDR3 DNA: TGTGCCAGCACCCTGACTAGCGGGAGATTCCTCCGCGAGCAGTACTTC
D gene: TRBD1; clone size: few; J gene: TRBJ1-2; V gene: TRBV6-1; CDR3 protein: CASSEGEGQGSGYTF; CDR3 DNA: TGTGCCAGCAGTGAAGGGGAGGGACAGGGCAGCGGCTACACCTTC
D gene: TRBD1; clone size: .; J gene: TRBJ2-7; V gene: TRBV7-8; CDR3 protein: CASSLETGWSYEQYF; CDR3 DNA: TGTGCCAGCAGCTTAGAGACAGGGTGGTCCTACGAGCAGTACTTC
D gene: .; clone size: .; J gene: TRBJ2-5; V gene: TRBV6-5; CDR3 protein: CASRASGRMRETQYF; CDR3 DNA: TGTGCCAGCAGAGCCAGCGGTAGGATGAGGGAGACCCAGTACTTC
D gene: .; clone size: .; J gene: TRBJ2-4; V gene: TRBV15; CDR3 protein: CATSRAIYRDAKNIQYF; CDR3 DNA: TGTGCCACCAGCAGAGCTATATACAGGGACGCCAAAAACATTCAGTACTTC
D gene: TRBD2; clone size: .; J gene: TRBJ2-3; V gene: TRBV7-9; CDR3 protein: CASSPGTKPSTDTQYF; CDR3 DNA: TGTGCCAGCAGCCCCGGGACTAAACCTAGCACAGATACGCAGTATTTT
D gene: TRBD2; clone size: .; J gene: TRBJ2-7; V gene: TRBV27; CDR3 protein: CASSPWTSGGVYYEQYF; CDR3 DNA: TGTGCCAGCAGCCCCTGGACTAGCGGAGGGGTCTACTACGAGCAGTACTTC
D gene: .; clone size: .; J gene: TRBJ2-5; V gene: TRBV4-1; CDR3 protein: CASSPLEQGKETQYF; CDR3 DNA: TGCGCCAGCAGCCCGTTAGAGCAGGGGAAAGAGACCCAGTACTTC
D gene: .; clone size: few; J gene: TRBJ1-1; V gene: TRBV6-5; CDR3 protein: CASSFNMGGTEAFF; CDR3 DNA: TGTGCCAGCAGTTTCAATATGGGGGGTACTGAAGCTTTCTTT
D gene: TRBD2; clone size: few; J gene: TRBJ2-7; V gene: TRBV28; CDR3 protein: CASSLPGTNPNYEQYF; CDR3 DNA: TGTGCCAGCAGTTTGCCCGGGACTAACCCCAACTACGAGCAGTACTTC
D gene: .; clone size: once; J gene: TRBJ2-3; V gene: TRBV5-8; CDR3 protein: CASSLGQVPDTQYF; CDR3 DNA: TGTGCCAGCAGCTTGGGGCAGGTCCCAGATACGCAGTATTTT
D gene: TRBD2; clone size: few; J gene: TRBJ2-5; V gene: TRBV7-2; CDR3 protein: CASSSPTSGGGTQYF; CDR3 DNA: TGTGCCAGCAGCTCCCCCACTAGCGGGGGGGGGACCCAGTACTTC
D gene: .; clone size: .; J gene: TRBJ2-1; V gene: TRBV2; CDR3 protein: CASRGNEQFF; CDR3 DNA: TGTGCCTCCAGGGGCAATGAGCAGTTCTTC
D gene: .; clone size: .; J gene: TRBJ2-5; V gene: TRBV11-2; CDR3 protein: CASSPTVGLAEETQYF; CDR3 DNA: TGTGCCAGCAGCCCCACCGTTGGCTTAGCGGAAGAGACCCAGTACTTC
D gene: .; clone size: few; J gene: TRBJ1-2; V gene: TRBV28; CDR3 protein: CASSITTDYGYTF; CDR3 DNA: TGTGCCAGCAGCATCACCACGGACTATGGCTACACCTTC
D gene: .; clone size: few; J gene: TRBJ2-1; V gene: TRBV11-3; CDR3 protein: CASSLEGAGNEQFF; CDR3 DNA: TGTGCCAGCAGCTTAGAGGGCGCCGGAAATGAGCAGTTCTTC